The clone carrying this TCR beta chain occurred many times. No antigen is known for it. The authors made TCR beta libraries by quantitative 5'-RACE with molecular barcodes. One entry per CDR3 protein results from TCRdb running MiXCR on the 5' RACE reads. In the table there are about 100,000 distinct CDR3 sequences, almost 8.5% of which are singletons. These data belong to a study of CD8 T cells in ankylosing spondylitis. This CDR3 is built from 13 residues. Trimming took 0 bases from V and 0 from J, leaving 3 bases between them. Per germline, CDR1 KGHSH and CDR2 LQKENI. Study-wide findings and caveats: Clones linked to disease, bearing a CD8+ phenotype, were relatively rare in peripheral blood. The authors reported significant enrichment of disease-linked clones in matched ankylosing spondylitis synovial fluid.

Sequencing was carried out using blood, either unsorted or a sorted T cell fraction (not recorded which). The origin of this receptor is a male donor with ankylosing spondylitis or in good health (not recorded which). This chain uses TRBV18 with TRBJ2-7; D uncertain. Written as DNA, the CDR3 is TGTGCCAGCTCACCACCATCCTCCTACGAGCAGTACTTC. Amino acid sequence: CASSPPSSYEQYF.